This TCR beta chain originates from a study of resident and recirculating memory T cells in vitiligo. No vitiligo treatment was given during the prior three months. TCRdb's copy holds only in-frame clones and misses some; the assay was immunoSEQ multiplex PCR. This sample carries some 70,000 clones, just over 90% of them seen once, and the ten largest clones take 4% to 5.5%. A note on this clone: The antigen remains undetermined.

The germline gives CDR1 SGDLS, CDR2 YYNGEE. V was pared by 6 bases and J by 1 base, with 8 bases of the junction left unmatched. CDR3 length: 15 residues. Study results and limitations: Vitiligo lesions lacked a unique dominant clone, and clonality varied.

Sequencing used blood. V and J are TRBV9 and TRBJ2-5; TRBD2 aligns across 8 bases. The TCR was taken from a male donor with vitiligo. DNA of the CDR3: TGTGCCAGCAAGTTTAGCGGGGCTCCCCAAGAGACCCAGTACTTC. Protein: CASKFSGAPQETQYF.